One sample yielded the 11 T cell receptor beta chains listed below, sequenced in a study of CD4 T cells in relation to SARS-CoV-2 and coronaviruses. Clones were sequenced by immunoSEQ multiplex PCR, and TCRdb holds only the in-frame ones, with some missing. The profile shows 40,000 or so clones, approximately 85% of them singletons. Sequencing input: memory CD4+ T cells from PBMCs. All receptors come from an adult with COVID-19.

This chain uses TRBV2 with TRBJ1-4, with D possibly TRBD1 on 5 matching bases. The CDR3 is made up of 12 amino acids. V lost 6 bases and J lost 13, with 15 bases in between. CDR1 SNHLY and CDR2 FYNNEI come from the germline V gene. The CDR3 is CASSLGQPALFF. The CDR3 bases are TGTGCCAGCAGCCTCGGACAACCGGCACTGTTTTTT.

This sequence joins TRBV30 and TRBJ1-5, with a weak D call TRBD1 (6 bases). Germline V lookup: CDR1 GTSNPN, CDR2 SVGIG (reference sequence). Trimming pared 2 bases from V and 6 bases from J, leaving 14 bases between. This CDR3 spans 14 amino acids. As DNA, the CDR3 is TGTGCCTGGAGTCTCCAGGGGATCGGTCAGCCCCAGCATTTT. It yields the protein CAWSLQGIGQPQHF.

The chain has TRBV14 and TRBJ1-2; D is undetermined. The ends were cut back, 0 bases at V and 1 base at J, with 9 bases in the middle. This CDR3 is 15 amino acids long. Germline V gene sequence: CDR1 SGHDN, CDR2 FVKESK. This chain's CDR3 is CASSQEFGSNYGYTF. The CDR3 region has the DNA TGTGCCAGCAGCCAAGAGTTCGGCAGTAACTATGGCTACACCTTC.

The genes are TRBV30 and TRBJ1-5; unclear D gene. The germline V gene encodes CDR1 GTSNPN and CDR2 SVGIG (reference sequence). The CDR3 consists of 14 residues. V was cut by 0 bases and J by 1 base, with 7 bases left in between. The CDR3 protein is CAWSVLDSNQPQHF. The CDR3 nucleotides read TGTGCCTGGAGTGTTTTGGACAGCAATCAGCCCCAGCATTTT.

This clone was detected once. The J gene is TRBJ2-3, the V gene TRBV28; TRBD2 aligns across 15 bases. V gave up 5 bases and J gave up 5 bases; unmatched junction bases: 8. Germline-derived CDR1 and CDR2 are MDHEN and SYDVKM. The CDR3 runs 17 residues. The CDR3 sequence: CASSPGLAGGSVDTQYF. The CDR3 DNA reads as TGTGCCAGCAGTCCCGGACTAGCGGGAGGGTCTGTAGATACGCAGTATTTT. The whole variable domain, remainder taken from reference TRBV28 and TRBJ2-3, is DVKVTQSSRYLVKRTGEKVFLECVQDMDHENMFWYRQDPGLGLRLIYFSYDVKMKEKGDIPEGYSVSREKKERFSLILESASTNQTSMYLCASSPGLAGGSVDTQYFGPGTRLTVL.

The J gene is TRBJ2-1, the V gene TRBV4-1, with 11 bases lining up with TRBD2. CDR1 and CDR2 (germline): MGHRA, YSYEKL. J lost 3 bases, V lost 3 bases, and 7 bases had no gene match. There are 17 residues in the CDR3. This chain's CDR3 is CASSHLPGLADYNEQFF. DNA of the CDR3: TGCGCCAGCAGCCACCTACCGGGACTAGCGGACTACAATGAGCAGTTCTTC.

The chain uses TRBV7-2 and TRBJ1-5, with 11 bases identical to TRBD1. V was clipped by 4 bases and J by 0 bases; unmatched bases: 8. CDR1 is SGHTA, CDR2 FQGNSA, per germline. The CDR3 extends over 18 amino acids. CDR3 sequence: CASSYKGTGGFSNQPQHF. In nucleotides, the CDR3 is TGTGCCAGCAGCTATAAAGGGACAGGGGGTTTTAGCAATCAGCCCCAGCATTTT.

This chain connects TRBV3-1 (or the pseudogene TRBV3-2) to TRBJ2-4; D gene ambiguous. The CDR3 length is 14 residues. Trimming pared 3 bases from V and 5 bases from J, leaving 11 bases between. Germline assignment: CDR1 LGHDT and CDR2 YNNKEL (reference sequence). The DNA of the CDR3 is TGTGCCAGCAGCCAGTCCCCAAAACAAAACATTCAGTACTTC. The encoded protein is CASSQSPKQNIQYF.

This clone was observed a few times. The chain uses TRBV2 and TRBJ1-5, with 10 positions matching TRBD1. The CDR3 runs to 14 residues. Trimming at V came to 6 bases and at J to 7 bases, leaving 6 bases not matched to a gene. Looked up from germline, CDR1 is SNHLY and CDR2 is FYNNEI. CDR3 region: CASRRQGAGQPQHF. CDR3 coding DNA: TGTGCCAGCAGAAGACAGGGGGCAGGACAGCCCCAGCATTTT.

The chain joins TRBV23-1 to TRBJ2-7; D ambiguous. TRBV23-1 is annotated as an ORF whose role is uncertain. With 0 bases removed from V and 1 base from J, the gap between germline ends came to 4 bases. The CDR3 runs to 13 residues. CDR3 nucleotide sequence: TGCGCCAGCAGTCAATCGAAGTCCTACGAGCAGTACTTC. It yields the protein CASSQSKSYEQYF.

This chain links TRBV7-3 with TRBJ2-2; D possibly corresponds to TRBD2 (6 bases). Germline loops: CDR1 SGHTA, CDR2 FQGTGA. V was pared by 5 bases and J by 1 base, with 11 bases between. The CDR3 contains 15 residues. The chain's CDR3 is CASSMGSGNTGELFF. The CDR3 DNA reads TGTGCCAGCAGCATGGGTAGCGGGAACACCGGGGAGCTGTTTTTT.